A single sample gave rise to the 24 T cell receptor beta chains below, sequenced in a study of blood T cell repertoires in COVID-19. Measured with immunoSEQ multiplex PCR; TCRdb has only the in-frame clones, and not every one. The repertoire holds hundreds of thousands of clones, with over 70% as singletons. The specimen sequenced was peripheral blood. Receptors were obtained from a woman aged 70-85 years with COVID-19, enrolled during active disease.

The V and J genes are TRBV28 and TRBJ2-2; perhaps TRBD2 as D (6 bases). The V end lost 7 bases, the J end lost 4 bases, and 25 bases lay between the germline ends. CDR1 is MDHEN and CDR2 is SYDVKM in the germline V gene. The CDR3 sequence is 18 residues long. The CDR3 loop is CASTPIGSGVGPTGELFF. In nucleotides, the CDR3 is TGTGCCAGCACCCCGATTGGTAGCGGAGTGGGACCCACCGGGGAGCTGTTTTTT.

The chain has TRBV7-9 and TRBJ2-1; the match to TRBD1 covers 7 bases. The CDR3 length is 16 residues. The germline V gene has CDR1 SEHNR and CDR2 FQNEAQ (reference sequence). The V gene end was trimmed by 1 base and the J gene end by 7 bases; junction bases not matched to a gene: 10. The DNA of the CDR3 is TGTGCCAGCAGCTTAGTGGGTCAGGGGGTGTGGAATGAGCAGTTCTTC. Translation gives CASSLVGQGVWNEQFF.

The chain carries TRBV9 and TRBJ2-1; 7 positions match TRBD2. J was trimmed by 9 bases and V by 1 base; bases with no gene match: 16. The CDR3 runs 17 residues. The V gene's germline CDR1 is SGDLS and CDR2 YYNGEE. CDR3 sequence (DNA): TGTGCCAGCAGCGTAAAGTTGGCTAGCGGAACAACGGGTGAGCAGTTCTTC. As protein: CASSVKLASGTTGEQFF.

CDR3 sequence reads: CSVDRSETDTQYF. CDR3 coding DNA: TGCAGCGTAGACAGGTCTGAAACAGATACGCAGTATTTT. This chain uses TRBV29-1 with TRBJ2-3, with D possibly TRBD1 on 6 matching bases. Between the trimmed V and J ends, which lost 6 bases and 3 bases, there was a span of 13 bases. This CDR3 comprises 13 residues. In germline, CDR1 is SQVTM, CDR2 ANQGSEA.

The chain recombines TRBV2 with TRBJ1-4; TRBD1 matches at 12 bases. J gave up 7 bases and V 6 bases, and 15 bases lay outside the gene matches. This CDR3 has 18 residues. Germline CDR1 SNHLY, CDR2 FYNNEI. The CDR3 DNA sequence: TGTGCCAGCAGCGGGCCGGGACAGGGGGCGCGCTGGACTGAAAAACTGTTTTTT. It translates to CASSGPGQGARWTEKLFF.

The chain couples TRBV5-1 to TRBJ2-3; TRBD1 is a possible D gene (5 bases). This CDR3 contains 15 residues. Looked up from germline, CDR1 is SGHRS and CDR2 is YFSETQ. Trimming took off 3 bases at V and 1 base at J, with 12 bases between the two ends. The CDR3 reads CASSSGPRGTDTQYF. CDR3 nucleotide sequence: TGCGCCAGCAGCTCTGGGCCCAGGGGCACAGATACGCAGTATTTT.

This clone was observed once. The chain has TRBV7-9 and TRBJ2-7; tentatively, D is TRBD2 (6 bases). CDR1 and CDR2 (germline): SEHNR, FQNEAQ (reference sequence). V was cut by 5 bases and J by 4 bases, with 12 bases left in between. This CDR3 has 13 amino acids. Here the CDR3 DNA reads TGTGCCAGCAGCCTAGGTCGGGAGTACGAGCAGTACTTC. It yields the protein CASSLGREYEQYF.

This rearrangement joins TRBV19 to TRBJ2-1; D is perhaps TRBD2 (5 bases). The CDR3 extends over 13 amino acids. The V gene lost 7 bases and the J gene lost 2 bases, with 9 bases spanning the gap. Germline loops: CDR1 LNHDA, CDR2 SQIVND (reference sequence). The CDR3 sequence: CASTGETYNEQFF. CDR3 bases: TGTGCCAGTACTGGGGAGACCTACAATGAGCAGTTCTTC.

This clone was found a few times. This sequence joins TRBV5-1 and TRBJ2-7; D unclear. Looked up from germline, CDR1 is SGHRS and CDR2 is YFSETQ. Trimming left V 3 bases short and J 2 bases short, with 6 bases between. The CDR3 is 12 amino acids. The DNA for the CDR3 is TGCGCCAGCAGCTCACAAGCCTACGAGCAGTACTTC. It yields the protein CASSSQAYEQYF.

The V gene is TRBV2, the J gene TRBJ1-1; D is unresolved. Germline-derived CDR1 and CDR2 are SNHLY and FYNNEI. The V gene lost 9 bases and the J gene lost 13 bases, with 21 bases spanning the gap. This CDR3 has 12 amino acids. CDR3 in DNA: TGTGCCAGTAGGGAGGGCTCCTCTCGTGATTTCTTT. This gives the protein CASREGSSRDFF.

The rearrangement uses TRBV19 and TRBJ1-2; possibly TRBD1 for D (5 bases). The CDR3 contains 12 residues. Germline CDR1 reads LNHDA; CDR2 reads SQIVND (reference sequence). V lost 3 bases, J lost 8 bases, and 10 bases lay in between. The CDR3 DNA reads as TGTGCCAGTAGTATCGTGGGGCTCGGCTACACCTTC. This codes for CASSIVGLGYTF.

This rearrangement joins TRBV5-1 to TRBJ1-5; D possibly corresponds to TRBD1 (6 bases). Deletions cut 10 bases from V and 6 bases from J, with 17 bases between. The CDR3 has 13 residues. CDR1 is SGHRS, CDR2 YFSETQ, per germline. The DNA for the CDR3 is TGCGCCTGGCGGGGGCGTTTAGGTCAGCCCCAGCATTTT. This encodes CAWRGRLGQPQHF. Variable domain in full (rest from reference TRBV5-1 and TRBJ1-5): KAGVTQTPRYLIKTRGQQVTLSCSPISGHRSVSWYQQTPGQGLQFLFEYFSETQRNKGNFPGRFSGRQFSNSRSEMNVSTLELGDSALYLCAWRGRLGQPQHFGDGTRLSIL.

V gene TRBV7-9 combines with J gene TRBJ2-7; weak D call: TRBD1 (5 bases). Trimming removed 3 bases from V and 4 bases from J, with 10 bases in between. The CDR3 covers 13 residues. Germline V gene data show CDR1 as SEHNR and CDR2 as FQNEAQ (reference sequence). The chain's CDR3 is CASSFRTSYEQYF. For the CDR3, the DNA is TGTGCCAGCAGCTTCCGGACAAGTTACGAGCAGTACTTC.

The genes are TRBV6-5 and TRBJ2-7; 7 bases fit TRBD2. The V segment lost 6 bases and the J segment 3 bases; nucleotides outside the gene matches: 8. The CDR3 has 14 amino acids. Germline CDR1 reads MNHEY; CDR2 reads SVGAGI. The CDR3 spells CASRSGTTNYEQYF. The CDR3 bases are TGTGCCAGCAGATCCGGGACTACCAACTACGAGCAGTACTTC.

The chain uses TRBV3-1 (or the pseudogene TRBV3-2) and TRBJ1-1; D gene ambiguous. Looked up from germline, CDR1 is LGHDT and CDR2 is YNNKEL (reference sequence). The CDR3 has 15 residues. Trimming removed 3 bases at V and 3 bases at J, with 14 bases between. CDR3 nucleotide sequence: TGTGCCAGCAGCCAGGCTAGTGGCGGGGACACTGAAGCTTTCTTT. It encodes CASSQASGGDTEAFF.

The rearrangement uses TRBV28 and TRBJ1-1; possible D gene TRBD1, 6 bases. V gave up 1 base and J gave up 4 bases, with 10 bases separating them. The CDR3 loop spans 14 amino acids. CDR1 and CDR2 (germline): MDHEN, SYDVKM. The CDR3 region is CASSLSAGVTEAFF. In DNA form, the CDR3 reads TGTGCCAGCAGTTTATCGGCAGGGGTCACTGAAGCTTTCTTT.

The chain employs TRBV4-1 and TRBJ1-5; D call uncertain. V lost 4 bases and J 0 bases, leaving 16 bases between the germline ends. The V gene's germline CDR1 is MGHRA and CDR2 YSYEKL. The CDR3 consists of 17 residues. Written as DNA, the CDR3 is TGCGCCAGCAGCCGCCTGGCGGGTGGGGATAGCAATCAGCCCCAGCATTTT. As protein: CASSRLAGGDSNQPQHF.

The V call is TRBV30, the J call TRBJ2-2; D possibly corresponds to TRBD1 (5 bases). This CDR3 region has 12 residues. Germline values: CDR1 GTSNPN, CDR2 SVGIG (reference sequence). Trimming left V 5 bases short and J 6 bases short, with 10 bases between. The CDR3, as DNA: TGTGCCTGGGACGACAGTGCCGGGGAGCTGTTTTTT. It encodes CAWDDSAGELFF.

This rearrangement joins TRBV10-3 to TRBJ2-7, with 7 bases fitting TRBD1. V shed 0 bases, J shed 4 bases, and the junction held 6 bases outside the gene matches. The CDR3 loop spans 15 amino acids. CDR1 is ENHRY, CDR2 SYGVKD, per germline. For the CDR3, the DNA is TGTGCCATCAGTGAGTCGGGACAGAGCCCATACGAGCAGTACTTC. This codes for CAISESGQSPYEQYF.

The chain is built from TRBV10-3 and TRBJ1-2; 7 bases match TRBD1. The ends lost 4 bases at V and 6 bases at J; junction bases unmatched: 2. The CDR3 runs to 12 residues. Per the germline V gene, CDR1 is ENHRY and CDR2 is SYGVKD. DNA for the CDR3: TGTGCCATCAGTGCTACAGGGGATGGCTACACCTTC. It codes for CAISATGDGYTF.

The rearrangement links TRBV15 to TRBJ1-3, with D unclear. This CDR3 is built from 15 residues. Germline CDR1 is LNHNV and CDR2 is YYDKDF (reference sequence). V gave up 3 bases and J gave up 0 bases, with 9 bases separating them. The chain's CDR3 is CATSSMRYSGNTIYF. CDR3 nucleotide sequence: TGTGCCACCAGCAGTATGAGGTACTCTGGAAACACCATATATTTT.

V gene TRBV7-9 combines with J gene TRBJ2-7; a weak D match, TRBD1 (5 bases). This CDR3 has 14 residues. The V gene lost 1 base and the J gene lost 4 bases, with 11 bases spanning the gap. Germline assignment: CDR1 SEHNR and CDR2 FQNEAQ (reference sequence). CDR3 nucleotides: TGTGCCAGCAGCTTAGGGGGCGTGTCTTACGAGCAGTACTTC. Protein: CASSLGGVSYEQYF.

The chain links TRBV4-3 to TRBJ2-1, with D possibly TRBD2 on 6 matching bases. Looked up from germline, CDR1 is LGHNA and CDR2 is YSLEER. This CDR3 has 18 amino acids. V lost 0 bases to trimming and J lost 0 bases, with 15 bases between them. The CDR3 here is CASSQEVYGSHSYNEQFF. The CDR3 nucleotides read TGCGCCAGCAGCCAAGAGGTGTACGGGAGTCACTCCTACAATGAGCAGTTCTTC.

This clone was found once. The rearrangement uses TRBV5-1 and TRBJ2-7, with TRBD1 matching over 8 bases. Germline CDR1 SGHRS, CDR2 YFSETQ. V lost 4 bases to trimming and J lost 3 bases; unmatched junction nucleotides: 9. This CDR3 comprises 15 residues. The CDR3 DNA sequence: TGCGCCAGCAGCGCGGGGACAGGCCCTAGCTACGAGCAGTACTTC. Translating it yields CASSAGTGPSYEQYF.